This T cell receptor (beta chain) was identified during a study of cytomegalovirus exposure and HLA in healthy donors. General study findings and limits: An analysis that was carried out later associated approximately 17,000 TCR beta sequences with HLA alleles at 0.05 false discovery rate. TCR beta sequences reportedly predicted most subjects' HLA-A and HLA-B alleles accurately. In an earlier analysis, most TCR beta V segments were productive about 87% or about 30% of the time. A later analysis revealed that TCR association rates differed between HLA loci, peaking at DRB1 and bottoming out at HLA-C.

Concerning this clone: The antigen is undetermined.

V shed 4 bases and J 4 bases; nucleotides not matched to a gene: 7. This CDR3 has 15 amino acids. Germline lookup yields CDR1 SGDLS and CDR2 YYNGEE. The PCR was carried out with 60 Vbeta primers and 13 Jbeta primers. Assay: immunoSEQ multiplex PCR; the TCRdb copy retains only in-frame clones and omits some. The profile shows tens of thousands of clones, over 60% of them singletons. The V gene is TRBV9, the J gene TRBJ1-1, with 10 bases identical to TRBD1. The sequence came from a boy under 18 in good health and CMV-seropositive. Sequenced sample: PBMCs. The CDR3, as DNA: TGTGCCAGCAGCACCGACGGACAGGGGGGCACTGAAGCTTTCTTT. It encodes CASSTDGQGGTEAFF. The full variable domain, in which reference TRBV9 and TRBJ1-1 provide the parts outside the CDR3, is DSGVTQTPKHLITATGQRVTLRCSPRSGDLSVYWYQQSLDQGLQFLIQYYNGEERAKGNILERFSAQQFPDLHSELNLSSLELGDSALYFCASSTDGQGGTEAFFGQGTRLTVV.